The 24 T cell receptor beta chains given below trace back to one sample, sequenced in a study of cytomegalovirus exposure and HLA in healthy donors. In the PCR, 60 Vbeta and 13 Jbeta primers were used. Produced via immunoSEQ multiplex PCR; TCRdb's table is partial and in-frame only. The repertoire holds some 130,000 clones, with roughly two thirds as singletons. The sample taken for sequencing was PBMCs. Receptors were obtained from a man in his thirties or forties in good health and CMV-seropositive.

The chain uses TRBV23-1 and TRBJ2-7; D perhaps matches TRBD1 (6 bases). TRBV23-1 counts as an open reading frame of uncertain function. With 9 bases removed from V and 1 base from J, the gap between germline ends came to 40 bases. The CDR3 spans 22 residues. CDR3 amino acids: CARNYPISPLDRSAGPSYEQYF. The CDR3 coding sequence is TGCGCCAGAAACTACCCAATCTCTCCCCTCGACAGGTCGGCGGGTCCTTCCTACGAGCAGTACTTC.

This rearrangement joins TRBV5-1 to TRBJ2-7; TRBD2 aligns across 8 bases. The length of the CDR3 is 16 residues. Germline CDR1 reads SGHRS; CDR2 reads YFSETQ. V gave up 5 bases and J gave up 5 bases; unmatched junction bases: 15. In DNA, the CDR3 is TGCGCCAGCAGGCCTCAGGGCCCAGCGGGAGAGAACGAGCAGTACTTC. Translation gives CASRPQGPAGENEQYF.

The rearrangement links TRBV6-5 to TRBJ1-1; D call uncertain. Germline CDR1 and CDR2: MNHEY and SVGAGI. V was pared by 2 bases and J by 0 bases, with 4 bases between. The CDR3 consists of 13 residues. The chain's CDR3 is CASSYNMNTEAFF. The CDR3 nucleotides are TGTGCCAGCAGTTACAACATGAACACTGAAGCTTTCTTT.

A remark on this clone: One junction end does not reproduce the germline sequence, and a read error may be involved. This sequence joins TRBV4-2 and TRBJ1-5; no clear D. CDR3 length: 15 residues. Germline CDR1 is LGHNA and CDR2 is YNFKEQ. The CDR3 coding sequence is TGTGCCAGCAGCCTAAGAGGCGGGGAAAATCAGCCCCGGCATTTT. Translation: CASSLRGGENQPRHF.

The chain uses TRBV6-6 and TRBJ1-5; D is unclear. Trimming left V 2 bases short and J 6 bases short, with 5 bases between. CDR3 size: 12 residues. Germline CDR1 MNHNY, CDR2 SVGAGI (reference sequence). CDR3 loop: CASSYPGQPQHF. CDR3 in DNA: TGTGCCAGCAGTTACCCGGGTCAGCCCCAGCATTTT.

The J gene is TRBJ1-5, the V gene TRBV4-3; 9 bases are a match to TRBD1. This CDR3 is 16 amino acids long. J lost 4 bases, V lost 2 bases, and 6 bases had no gene match. Per the germline V gene, CDR1 is LGHNA and CDR2 is YSLEER. The CDR3 bases are TGCGCCAGCAGCCAAACGGGACAGGGAAGGAATCAGCCCCAGCATTTT. Translated: CASSQTGQGRNQPQHF.

This clone has a handful of counts. The chain uses TRBV6-1 and TRBJ2-7; TRBD1 agrees at 11 bases. The CDR3 totals 14 residues. Germline V gives CDR1 MNHNS, CDR2 SASEGT. The V segment lost 10 bases and the J segment 5 bases; nucleotides outside the gene matches: 10. CDR3 sequence: CAIEPGQGGNEQYF. CDR3 DNA: TGTGCCATCGAACCGGGACAGGGGGGAAACGAGCAGTACTTC.

The count of this clone is one. J is TRBJ2-5 and V is TRBV27; D is perhaps TRBD1 (5 bases). The assigned J gene may be wrong: the sequence end matches TRBJ2-7 better. Germline V CDR1 and CDR2: MNHEY, SMNVEV (reference sequence). The CDR3 is 15 amino acids. This chain's CDR3 is CASSPAARVTYEQYF. Here the CDR3 DNA reads TGTGCCAGCTCCCCCGCAGCCAGGGTAACCTACGAGCAGTACTTC.

The chain employs TRBV2 and TRBJ2-5; 11 nucleotides line up with TRBD1. The DNA end lines up better with TRBJ2-7; the J call may be wrong. Germline V lookup: CDR1 SNHLY, CDR2 FYNNEI. The length of the CDR3 is 15 residues. The CDR3 DNA reads as TGTGCCAGCAGCTTTCCGGGACAGGGGGCCTACGAGCAGTACTTC. Residues: CASSFPGQGAYEQYF.

This clone has more than one count but fewer than ten. The rearrangement uses TRBV25-1 and TRBJ2-7; 7 bases map to TRBD2. This CDR3 has 16 residues. CDR1 is MGHDK and CDR2 is SYGVNS in the germline V gene. The J segment lost 3 bases and the V segment lost 5 bases, leaving 13 bases of the junction unmatched. The CDR3 sequence: CASSSEPGGLNYEQYF. CDR3 DNA sequence: TGTGCCAGCAGTTCGGAGCCGGGAGGCCTAAACTACGAGCAGTACTTC.

This clone occurred once. The CDR3 DNA sequence: TGTGCCAGCAGCTTAAACCCAAGCGGGAGAAGCACCGGGGAGCTGTTTTTT. Translated, it gives CASSLNPSGRSTGELFF. The V call is TRBV7-8, the J call TRBJ2-2, with 8 bases fitting TRBD2. V lost 2 bases, J lost 4 bases, and 9 bases stayed unmatched. Germline assignment: CDR1 SGHVS and CDR2 FQNEAQ. The CDR3 totals 17 residues. The full variable domain, rest sourced from reference TRBV7-8 and TRBJ2-2, is GAGVSQSPRYKVAKRGQDVALRCDPISGHVSLFWYQQALGQGPEFLTYFQNEAQLDKSGLPSDRFFAERPEGSVSTLKIQRTQQEDSAVYLCASSLNPSGRSTGELFFGEGSRLTVL.

This clone was seen a single time. V gene TRBV5-5 combines with J gene TRBJ2-5; the match to TRBD1 covers 11 bases. Germline-derived CDR1 and CDR2 are SGHKS and YYEKEE (reference sequence). Trimming cost V 1 base and J 4 bases; bases outside gene matches: 6. This CDR3 has 16 amino acids. The CDR3 nucleotides read TGTGCCAGCAGCTTGCGGACAGGGGGCTTTGGAGAGACCCAGTACTTC. Amino acid sequence: CASSLRTGGFGETQYF.

V usage is TRBV19 and J usage is TRBJ2-7, with TRBD1 identical over 7 bases. Germline CDR1 and CDR2: LNHDA and SQIVND (reference sequence). The CDR3 consists of 15 residues. The V segment lost 6 bases and the J segment 3 bases; nucleotides outside the gene matches: 11. The CDR3 nucleotides are TGTGCCAGTAGCCGATACCGGACAGGAAACTACGAGCAGTACTTC. It specifies CASSRYRTGNYEQYF.

The V gene is TRBV6-4, the J gene TRBJ2-5; 11 nucleotides align to TRBD2. Germline V gene sequence: CDR1 MRHNA, CDR2 SNTAGT. The CDR3 extends over 18 amino acids. Germline trimming cut 3 bases from V and 5 bases from J; bases unmatched to any gene: 14. CDR3 residues: CASSEQLAGGPGEETQYF. For the CDR3, the DNA is TGTGCCAGCAGTGAGCAATTAGCGGGAGGGCCGGGTGAGGAGACCCAGTACTTC.

The V call is TRBV6-1, the J call TRBJ1-2; D is perhaps TRBD1 (5 bases). The germline V gene has CDR1 MNHNS and CDR2 SASEGT. The CDR3 has 15 amino acids. Deletions cut 1 base from V and 5 bases from J, with 14 bases between. The CDR3: CASSEVGTAAYGYTF. CDR3 bases: TGTGCCAGCAGTGAAGTAGGGACTGCCGCTTATGGCTACACCTTC.

This sequence joins TRBV5-1 and TRBJ2-5; 11 positions agree with TRBD2. Germline loops: CDR1 SGHRS, CDR2 YFSETQ. The V gene end was trimmed by 5 bases and the J gene end by 4 bases; junction bases not matched to a gene: 7. This CDR3 comprises 15 residues. The CDR3 DNA reads TGCGCCAGCAGGACCACTAGCGGGAGTGGAGAGACCCAGTACTTC. Residues: CASRTTSGSGETQYF.

The V gene is TRBV28, the J gene TRBJ2-5; no clear D. The CDR3 contains 13 residues. V was pared by 8 bases and J by 2 bases, with 12 bases between. Germline CDR1 and CDR2: MDHEN and SYDVKM. The CDR3 coding sequence is TGTGCCAGCGCCCTACCTGGTCAAGAGACCCAGTACTTC. The encoded protein is CASALPGQETQYF.

The chain uses TRBV11-2 and TRBJ1-2, with no clear D. Germline V gene data show CDR1 as SGHAT and CDR2 as FQNNGV. V lost 0 bases, J lost 5 bases, and 7 bases lay in between. The CDR3 covers 13 residues. CDR3 amino acids: CASSLETSYGYTF. In DNA form, the CDR3 reads TGTGCCAGCAGCTTAGAAACAAGTTATGGCTACACCTTC.

This sequence joins TRBV19 and TRBJ1-3, with TRBD1 identical over 7 bases. Germline loops: CDR1 LNHDA, CDR2 SQIVND (reference sequence). The CDR3 extends over 15 amino acids. V was clipped by 6 bases and J by 2 bases; unmatched bases: 7. CDR3 sequence reads: CASRRRTGAGNTIYF. In nucleotides, the CDR3 is TGTGCCAGTAGACGAAGGACAGGAGCTGGAAACACCATATATTTT. Full variable domain (rest looked up from reference TRBV19 and TRBJ1-3): DGGITQSPKYLFRKEGQNVTLSCEQNLNHDAMYWYRQDPGQGLRLIYYSQIVNDFQKGDIAEGYSVSREKKESFPLTVTSAQKNPTAFYLCASRRRTGAGNTIYFGEGSWLTVV.

This clone occurred a few times. The chain couples TRBV2 to TRBJ1-1; D gene unclear. The CDR3 contains 14 residues. The germline CDR1 and CDR2 sequences are SNHLY and FYNNEI. Trimming removed 9 bases at V and 5 bases at J, with 19 bases between. The DNA for the CDR3 is TGTGCCAGTATACGAGATGGTGATCGGACTGAAGCTTTCTTT. It specifies CASIRDGDRTEAFF.

CDR3 DNA sequence: TGTGCCAGCAGCACGACAGGGGAAGGCTCCTACGAGCAGTACTTC. It codes for CASSTTGEGSYEQYF. This chain connects TRBV28 to TRBJ2-7; 8 bases match TRBD1. The CDR3 is made up of 15 amino acids. Germline CDR1 reads MDHEN; CDR2 reads SYDVKM. The V segment lost 6 bases and the J segment 0 bases; nucleotides outside the gene matches: 7.

This chain links TRBV7-2 with TRBJ1-1; the match to TRBD1 covers 7 bases. CDR1 and CDR2 (germline): SGHTA, FQGNSA. The CDR3 totals 19 residues. The junction had 19 bases not matched to a gene; V was cut back by 2 bases and J by 4 bases. Written as DNA, the CDR3 is TGTGCCAGCAGCTTACCCGGGACAGCCACAATGGCAAGGAGCACTGAAGCTTTCTTT. Encoded protein: CASSLPGTATMARSTEAFF. Complete variable domain (other parts from reference TRBV7-2 and TRBJ1-1): GAGVSQSPSNKVTEKGKDVELRCDPISGHTALYWYRQSLGQGLEFLIYFQGNSAPDKSGLPSDRFSAERTGGSVSTLTIQRTQQEDSAVYLCASSLPGTATMARSTEAFFGQGTRLTVV.

The CDR3 DNA reads TGTGCCAGCAGCGGGGCCGGGACTAGCAGCTACAATGAGCAGTTCTTC. Translation: CASSGAGTSSYNEQFF. The V and J genes are TRBV7-2 and TRBJ2-1; 9 nucleotides agree with TRBD2. Losses at the gene ends were 5 bases for V and 3 bases for J; bases not matched to a gene: 8. There are 16 residues in the CDR3. Germline V gene sequence: CDR1 SGHTA, CDR2 FQGNSA. The entire variable domain, with the rest obtained from reference TRBV7-2 and TRBJ2-1, is as follows: GAGVSQSPSNKVTEKGKDVELRCDPISGHTALYWYRQSLGQGLEFLIYFQGNSAPDKSGLPSDRFSAERTGGSVSTLTIQRTQQEDSAVYLCASSGAGTSSYNEQFFGPGTRLTVL.

The chain employs TRBV4-1 and TRBJ1-5; no clear D. V was pared by 4 bases and J by 2 bases, with 15 bases between. The germline gives CDR1 MGHRA, CDR2 YSYEKL. The CDR3 contains 16 residues. As DNA, the CDR3 is TGCGCCAGCAGCCCACCCCTAACAGTTGGCAATCAGCCCCAGCATTTT. It codes for CASSPPLTVGNQPQHF.